These T cell receptor beta chains were read from a single sample in a study of graft-versus-host responses after intestinal transplantation. No antigen has been assigned to these receptors. Sequencing was performed with immunoSEQ multiplex PCR; in TCRdb, only in-frame clones are kept and a portion is missing. This sample has around 90,000 clones, with about 93% found just once. This specimen consisted of unstimulated CD8+ T cells sorted from spleen or lymph node cells, obtained before transplant. The source of these receptors is a human donor who was the organ donor for an intestinal transplant. Each CDR3 is given with its conserved first and last residue. Fields, in order: V gene, D gene, clone size, J gene, CDR3 DNA, CDR3 protein. A D gene is named only where the DNA matches it firmly. Rows give clone size only sometimes, using once, few, many, or a class for an expanded clone.

v_gene: TRBV7-8; d_gene: .; abundance: .; j_gene: TRBJ1-5; CDR3nt: TGTGCCAGCAGTGTCGGGCCGGGGGATCAGCCCCAGCATTTT; CDR3aa: CASSVGPGDQPQHF
v_gene: TRBV5-4; d_gene: TRBD1; abundance: .; j_gene: TRBJ1-2; CDR3nt: TGTGCCAGCAGCGGCTATACAGGGGGCGGTTTATTCCCCGCTAACTATGGCTACACCTTC; CDR3aa: CASSGYTGGGLFPANYGYTF
v_gene: TRBV12-5; d_gene: TRBD1; abundance: .; j_gene: TRBJ2-2; CDR3nt: TGTGCTAGTGGTTTGGTAGGGGACAGGGATTTACCCGGGGAGCTGTTTTTT; CDR3aa: CASGLVGDRDLPGELFF
v_gene: TRBV5-4; d_gene: .; abundance: .; j_gene: TRBJ2-1; CDR3nt: TGTGCCAGCAGCTTGCGTTACTCGCCACCTCCGGAGGATGAGCAGTTCTTC; CDR3aa: CASSLRYSPPPEDEQFF
v_gene: TRBV9; d_gene: .; abundance: .; j_gene: TRBJ2-3; CDR3nt: TGTGCCAGCAGCGTAGCGCTAGCCTCCGCAGATACGCAGTATTTT; CDR3aa: CASSVALASADTQYF
v_gene: TRBV29-1; d_gene: TRBD1; abundance: .; j_gene: TRBJ1-2; CDR3nt: TGCAGCGTCCTCGGGACAGGGAGAGGATATGGCTACACCTTC; CDR3aa: CSVLGTGRGYGYTF
v_gene: TRBV6-1; d_gene: .; abundance: .; j_gene: TRBJ2-7; CDR3nt: TGTGCCAGCATGGGACTTAGCTCCTACGAGCAGTACTTC; CDR3aa: CASMGLSSYEQYF
v_gene: TRBV9; d_gene: .; abundance: .; j_gene: TRBJ2-1; CDR3nt: TGTGCCAGCAGCGTAGGGCGGGGCCACAATGAGCAGTTCTTC; CDR3aa: CASSVGRGHNEQFF
v_gene: TRBV28; d_gene: TRBD1; abundance: .; j_gene: TRBJ2-3; CDR3nt: TGTGCCAGCAGCGATGGGACAGGGCCATGGGATACGCAGTATTTT; CDR3aa: CASSDGTGPWDTQYF
v_gene: TRBV7-9; d_gene: .; abundance: .; j_gene: TRBJ2-7; CDR3nt: TGTGCCAGCAGCTCTCCAGCGGGTCTCTACGAGCAGTACTTC; CDR3aa: CASSSPAGLYEQYF
v_gene: TRBV12-5; d_gene: TRBD1; abundance: .; j_gene: TRBJ1-5; CDR3nt: TGTGCTAGTGGTTTGGATACAGGGGGGGTAAATCAGCCCCAGCATTTT; CDR3aa: CASGLDTGGVNQPQHF
v_gene: TRBV28; d_gene: .; abundance: .; j_gene: TRBJ2-1; CDR3nt: TGTGCCAGCAGTCCGCCGACTAGTTTAGATGAGCAGTTCTTC; CDR3aa: CASSPPTSLDEQFF
v_gene: TRBV21-1; d_gene: .; abundance: .; j_gene: TRBJ2-4; CDR3nt: TGTGCCAGCAGCGAGGAGGGGGCCAAAAACATTCAGTACTTC; CDR3aa: CASSEEGAKNIQYF
v_gene: TRBV2; d_gene: .; abundance: once; j_gene: TRBJ2-2; CDR3nt: TGTGCCAGCACTCGTCGGGTTTCTGACACCGGGGAGCTGTTTTTT; CDR3aa: CASTRRVSDTGELFF
v_gene: TRBV28; d_gene: .; abundance: .; j_gene: TRBJ2-7; CDR3nt: TGTGCCAGCAGTTTCGGGGTCGTATTGTACTTC; CDR3aa: CASSFGVVLYF
v_gene: TRBV29-1; d_gene: .; abundance: .; j_gene: TRBJ1-2; CDR3nt: TGCAGCGTTCCCGCCGGGTATGGCTACACCTTC; CDR3aa: CSVPAGYGYTF
v_gene: TRBV11-3; d_gene: .; abundance: .; j_gene: TRBJ2-7; CDR3nt: TGTGCCAGCAGCTTTGGGGGGGCGCTTGACGAGCAGTACTTC; CDR3aa: CASSFGGALDEQYF
v_gene: TRBV27; d_gene: .; abundance: .; j_gene: TRBJ2-7; CDR3nt: TGTGCCAGCAGTACAGGGAACTCCTACGAGCAGTACTTC; CDR3aa: CASSTGNSYEQYF
v_gene: TRBV19; d_gene: .; abundance: .; j_gene: TRBJ2-3; CDR3nt: TGTGCCAGTAGTGGCCCGGGGTCCACAGATACGCAGTATTTT; CDR3aa: CASSGPGSTDTQYF
v_gene: TRBV9; d_gene: .; abundance: .; j_gene: TRBJ1-1; CDR3nt: TGTGCCAGCAGCGTAGCTTCGGTGATGAACACTGAAGCTTTCTTT; CDR3aa: CASSVASVMNTEAFF
v_gene: TRBV6-6; d_gene: .; abundance: few; j_gene: TRBJ1-2; CDR3nt: TGTGCCGGGGCAACAGGGAACTATGGCTACACCTTC; CDR3aa: CAGATGNYGYTF
v_gene: TRBV6-5; d_gene: .; abundance: few; j_gene: TRBJ2-1; CDR3nt: TGTGCCAGCAGTTACTCGAGTCGGAGTAACGAGTTCTTC; CDR3aa: CASSYSSRSNEFF
v_gene: TRBV4-3; d_gene: .; abundance: .; j_gene: TRBJ2-5; CDR3nt: TGCGCCAGCAGCCAGGACGGGAGCGAGACCCAGTACTTC; CDR3aa: CASSQDGSETQYF
v_gene: TRBV13; d_gene: .; abundance: .; j_gene: TRBJ2-1; CDR3nt: TGTGCCAGCAGCTTAGGGAGGAGCTCCTACAATGAGCAGTTCTTC; CDR3aa: CASSLGRSSYNEQFF
v_gene: TRBV5-4; d_gene: TRBD2; abundance: .; j_gene: TRBJ2-7; CDR3nt: TGTGCCAGCAGCTTGGCCCCGGGGGGCTCCTACGAGCAGTACTTC; CDR3aa: CASSLAPGGSYEQYF
v_gene: TRBV2; d_gene: .; abundance: .; j_gene: TRBJ2-3; CDR3nt: TGTGCCAGCAGTGAAGGCGCGAGTAGCACAGATACGCAGTATTTT; CDR3aa: CASSEGASSTDTQYF
v_gene: TRBV30; d_gene: TRBD2; abundance: .; j_gene: TRBJ2-3; CDR3nt: TGTGCCCAGGAGGGGGGACTAGCGGGGGGGCTAGGCACAGATACGCAGTATTTT; CDR3aa: CAQEGGLAGGLGTDTQYF
v_gene: TRBV13; d_gene: .; abundance: .; j_gene: TRBJ1-5; CDR3nt: TGTGCCAGCAGCTTAGGCAGGGCCGGTCAGCCCCAGCATTTT; CDR3aa: CASSLGRAGQPQHF
v_gene: TRBV7-9; d_gene: .; abundance: .; j_gene: TRBJ1-1; CDR3nt: TGTGCCCCAGTGGCTGAAGCTTTCTTT; CDR3aa: CAPVAEAFF
v_gene: TRBV12-5; d_gene: .; abundance: once; j_gene: TRBJ2-4; CDR3nt: TGTGCTAGTGGTCGCCCCCGCTACTTAGCCAAAAACATTCAGTACTTC; CDR3aa: CASGRPRYLAKNIQYF
v_gene: TRBV13; d_gene: TRBD2; abundance: once; j_gene: TRBJ2-2; CDR3nt: TGTGCCAGCAGCTGGAGACTAGCGGGAGGACCCGGGGAGCTGTTTTTT; CDR3aa: CASSWRLAGGPGELFF
v_gene: TRBV5-1; d_gene: .; abundance: .; j_gene: TRBJ2-7; CDR3nt: TGCGCCAGCAGCTCGTCCTACGAGCAGTACTTC; CDR3aa: CASSSSYEQYF
v_gene: TRBV7-9; d_gene: TRBD2; abundance: .; j_gene: TRBJ2-5; CDR3nt: TGTGCCAGCCTCGTTATCAGGCTAGCGGGAGAGACCCAGTACTTC; CDR3aa: CASLVIRLAGETQYF
v_gene: TRBV19; d_gene: TRBD2; abundance: .; j_gene: TRBJ2-5; CDR3nt: TGTGCCAGTAGTATCCTAGCGGGGGGGTGGGACCAGTACTTC; CDR3aa: CASSILAGGWDQYF
v_gene: TRBV28; d_gene: .; abundance: .; j_gene: TRBJ1-4; CDR3nt: TGTGCCAGCAGTTCCCGGGAAAAACTGTTTTTT; CDR3aa: CASSSREKLFF
v_gene: TRBV20-1; d_gene: .; abundance: .; j_gene: TRBJ2-1; CDR3nt: TGCAGTGCTTCTCGAGCCAATGAGCAGTTCTTC; CDR3aa: CSASRANEQFF
v_gene: TRBV4-1; d_gene: .; abundance: .; j_gene: TRBJ1-1; CDR3nt: TGCGCCAGCAGCCAAGAAACTACCCTGGGCACTGAAGCTTTCTTT; CDR3aa: CASSQETTLGTEAFF
v_gene: TRBV27; d_gene: .; abundance: .; j_gene: TRBJ2-3; CDR3nt: TGTGCCAGCAGCAGACAGAACTCAGATACGCAGTATTTT; CDR3aa: CASSRQNSDTQYF
v_gene: TRBV27; d_gene: .; abundance: .; j_gene: TRBJ2-3; CDR3nt: TGTGCCAGCAGCAATCTTGGAGGGAACACAGATACGCAGTATTTT; CDR3aa: CASSNLGGNTDTQYF
v_gene: TRBV5-6; d_gene: TRBD1; abundance: .; j_gene: TRBJ2-7; CDR3nt: TGTGCCAGCGGGGGACAGAGCTACGAGCAGTACTTC; CDR3aa: CASGGQSYEQYF
v_gene: TRBV19; d_gene: .; abundance: .; j_gene: TRBJ2-7; CDR3nt: TGTGCCAGTAGTATGGGAGACTCCTACGAGCAGTACTTC; CDR3aa: CASSMGDSYEQYF
v_gene: TRBV19; d_gene: TRBD1; abundance: .; j_gene: TRBJ2-7; CDR3nt: TGTGCCAGTAGTATAGTACCAGGGGGTATCTACGAGCAGTACTTC; CDR3aa: CASSIVPGGIYEQYF
v_gene: TRBV7-9; d_gene: TRBD1; abundance: .; j_gene: TRBJ2-1; CDR3nt: TGTGCCAGCAGCTACGGACAGGGGGAATGGAGTGAGCAGTTCTTC; CDR3aa: CASSYGQGEWSEQFF
v_gene: TRBV18; d_gene: .; abundance: .; j_gene: TRBJ2-5; CDR3nt: TGTGCCAGCTCACCACCGACAGAAGAGACCCAGTACTTC; CDR3aa: CASSPPTEETQYF
v_gene: TRBV5-1; d_gene: .; abundance: .; j_gene: TRBJ2-7; CDR3nt: TGCGCCAGCAGCCGCGACTTCTCGGACGAGCAGTACTTC; CDR3aa: CASSRDFSDEQYF
v_gene: TRBV9; d_gene: TRBD2; abundance: once; j_gene: TRBJ2-7; CDR3nt: TGTGCCAGCAGCCCACGGGGGGGTCCGGGACTAGCGGGGTTCGCCTACGAGCAGTACTTC; CDR3aa: CASSPRGGPGLAGFAYEQYF
v_gene: TRBV6-5; d_gene: TRBD1; abundance: .; j_gene: TRBJ2-7; CDR3nt: TGTGCCAGCAGTTCCGGACAGGGCATGATCTACGAGCAGTACTTC; CDR3aa: CASSSGQGMIYEQYF
v_gene: TRBV13; d_gene: .; abundance: .; j_gene: TRBJ1-1; CDR3nt: TGTGCCAGCAGCTTTGGTGTGGCCACTGAAGCTTTCTTT; CDR3aa: CASSFGVATEAFF
v_gene: TRBV4-3; d_gene: .; abundance: .; j_gene: TRBJ2-7; CDR3nt: TGCGCCAGCAGCCAACGACTAGGCGAGTACGAGCAGTACTTC; CDR3aa: CASSQRLGEYEQYF